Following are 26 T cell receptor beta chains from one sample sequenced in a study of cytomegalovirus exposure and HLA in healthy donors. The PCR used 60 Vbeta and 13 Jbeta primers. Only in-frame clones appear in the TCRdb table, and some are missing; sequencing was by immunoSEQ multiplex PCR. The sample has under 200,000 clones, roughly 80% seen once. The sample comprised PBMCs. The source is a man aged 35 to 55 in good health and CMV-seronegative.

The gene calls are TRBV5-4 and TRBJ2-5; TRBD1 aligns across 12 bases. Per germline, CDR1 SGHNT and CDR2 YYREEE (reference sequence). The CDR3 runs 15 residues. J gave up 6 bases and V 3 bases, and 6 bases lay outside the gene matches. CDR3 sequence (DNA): TGTGCCAGCAGCTCCGGGACAGGGGGCGGGAAGACCCAGTACTTC. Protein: CASSSGTGGGKTQYF.

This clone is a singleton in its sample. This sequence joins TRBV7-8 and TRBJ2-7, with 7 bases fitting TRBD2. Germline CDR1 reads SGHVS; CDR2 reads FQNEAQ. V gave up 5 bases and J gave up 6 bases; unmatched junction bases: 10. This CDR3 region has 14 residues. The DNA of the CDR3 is TGTGCCAGCAGCCTCTGGGGAGGGTTGGCCGAGCAGTACTTC. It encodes CASSLWGGLAEQYF.

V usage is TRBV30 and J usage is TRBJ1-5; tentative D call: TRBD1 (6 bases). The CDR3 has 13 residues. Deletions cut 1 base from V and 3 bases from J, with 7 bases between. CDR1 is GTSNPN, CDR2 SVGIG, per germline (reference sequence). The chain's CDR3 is CAWSGGHNQPQHF. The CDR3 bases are TGTGCCTGGAGTGGGGGACACAATCAGCCCCAGCATTTT.

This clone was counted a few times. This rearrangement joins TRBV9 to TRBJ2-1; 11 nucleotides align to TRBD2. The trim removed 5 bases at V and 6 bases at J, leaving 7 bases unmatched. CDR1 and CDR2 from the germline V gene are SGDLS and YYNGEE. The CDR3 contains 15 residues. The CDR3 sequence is CASSNSGRAINEQFF. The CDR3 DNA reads TGTGCCAGCAGTAATAGCGGGAGGGCCATCAATGAGCAGTTCTTC.

Here the CDR3 DNA reads TGTGCCAGCAGCGCTCGGCAGGGGACCGAGCAGTACTTC. Protein: CASSARQGTEQYF. The J gene is TRBJ2-7, the V gene TRBV11-3; possibly TRBD1 for D (6 bases). This CDR3 is built from 13 residues. Per the germline V gene, CDR1 is SGHNT and CDR2 is YENEEA. Trimming removed 5 bases at V and 6 bases at J, with 14 bases between.

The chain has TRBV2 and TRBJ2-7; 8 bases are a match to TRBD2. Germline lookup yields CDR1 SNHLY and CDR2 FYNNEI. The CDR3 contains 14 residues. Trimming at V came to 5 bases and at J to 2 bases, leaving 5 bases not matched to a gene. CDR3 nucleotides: TGTGCCAGCAGTCCGACTAGCGCTACCTACGAGCAGTACTTC. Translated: CASSPTSATYEQYF.

CDR3: CASSPRGSVNEKLFF. The CDR3 DNA reads TGTGCCAGCAGCCCCCGGGGATCAGTAAATGAAAAACTGTTTTTT. The chain employs TRBV7-2 and TRBJ1-4, with no clear D. The CDR3 covers 15 residues. Trimming took 5 bases from V and 5 from J, leaving 15 bases between them. CDR1 is SGHTA and CDR2 is FQGNSA in the germline V gene.

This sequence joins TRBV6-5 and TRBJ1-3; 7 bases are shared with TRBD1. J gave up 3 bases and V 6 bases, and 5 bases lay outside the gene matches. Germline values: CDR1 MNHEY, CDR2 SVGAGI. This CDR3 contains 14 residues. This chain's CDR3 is CASRTGMNGNTIYF. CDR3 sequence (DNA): TGTGCCAGCAGGACAGGGATGAATGGAAACACCATATATTTT.

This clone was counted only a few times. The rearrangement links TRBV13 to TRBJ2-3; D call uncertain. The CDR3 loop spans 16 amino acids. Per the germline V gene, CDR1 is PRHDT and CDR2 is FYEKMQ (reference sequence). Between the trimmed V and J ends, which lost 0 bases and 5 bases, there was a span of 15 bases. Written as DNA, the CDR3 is TGTGCCAGCAGCTTAGGTGACCGGCCTAGTCGAGATACGCAGTATTTT. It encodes CASSLGDRPSRDTQYF.

In nucleotides, the CDR3 is TGTGCCAGCATCTCGATCGGTGGCGGGGAGCTGTTTTTT. Translated, it gives CASISIGGGELFF. The V and J genes are TRBV2 and TRBJ2-2, with D uncertain. V was trimmed by 7 bases and J by 7 bases, leaving 13 bases between them. The CDR3 is made up of 13 amino acids. Germline CDR1 is SNHLY and CDR2 is FYNNEI.

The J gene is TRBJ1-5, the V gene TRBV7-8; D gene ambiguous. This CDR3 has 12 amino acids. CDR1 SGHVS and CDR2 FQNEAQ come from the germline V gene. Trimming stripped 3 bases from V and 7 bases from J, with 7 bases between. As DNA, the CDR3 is TGTGCCAGCAGCTTCACCGGGCAGCCCCAGCATTTT. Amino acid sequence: CASSFTGQPQHF.

The CDR3, as DNA: TGCGCCAGCAGCGTGCGGGGGACTAGCGGGGTTTATAGGGATGAGCAGTTCTTC. Amino acid sequence: CASSVRGTSGVYRDEQFF. This chain joins TRBV5-1 and TRBJ2-1; the match to TRBD2 covers 13 bases. The germline V gene encodes CDR1 SGHRS and CDR2 YFSETQ. The CDR3 loop spans 18 amino acids. V gave up 4 bases and J gave up 8 bases; unmatched junction bases: 15. Full variable domain (remainder filled in from reference TRBV5-1 and TRBJ2-1): KAGVTQTPRYLIKTRGQQVTLSCSPISGHRSVSWYQQTPGQGLQFLFEYFSETQRNKGNFPGRFSGRQFSNSRSEMNVSTLELGDSALYLCASSVRGTSGVYRDEQFFGPGTRLTVL.

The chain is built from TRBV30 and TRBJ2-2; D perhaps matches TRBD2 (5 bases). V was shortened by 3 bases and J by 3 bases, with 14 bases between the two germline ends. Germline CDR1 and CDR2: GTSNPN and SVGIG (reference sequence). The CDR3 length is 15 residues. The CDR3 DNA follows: TGTGCCTGGAGCGACACCGGGAAGTACACCGGGGAGCTGTTTTTT. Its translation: CAWSDTGKYTGELFF.

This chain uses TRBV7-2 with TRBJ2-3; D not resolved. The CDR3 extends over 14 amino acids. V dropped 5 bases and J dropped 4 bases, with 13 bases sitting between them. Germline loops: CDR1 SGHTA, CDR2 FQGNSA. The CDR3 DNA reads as TGTGCCAGCAGCGCCTATGAACGGGCAGATACGCAGTATTTT. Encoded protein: CASSAYERADTQYF.

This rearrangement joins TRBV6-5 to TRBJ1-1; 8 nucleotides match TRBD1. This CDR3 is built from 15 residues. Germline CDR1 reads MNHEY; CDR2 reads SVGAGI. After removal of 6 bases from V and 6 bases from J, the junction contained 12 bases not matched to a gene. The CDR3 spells CASRLNDRGTSEAFF. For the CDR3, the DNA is TGTGCCAGCAGACTTAACGACAGGGGAACATCTGAAGCTTTCTTT.

The CDR3 coding sequence is TGTGCCAGCAGCTCCTGGACAGGGGCCGGGGCCAACGTCCTGACTTTC. Amino acid sequence: CASSSWTGAGANVLTF. The rearrangement joins TRBV11-3 to TRBJ2-6; TRBD1 matches at 9 bases. This CDR3 spans 16 amino acids. Trimming removed 4 bases from V and 4 bases from J; junction bases left unmatched: 5. Looked up from germline, CDR1 is SGHNT and CDR2 is YENEEA.

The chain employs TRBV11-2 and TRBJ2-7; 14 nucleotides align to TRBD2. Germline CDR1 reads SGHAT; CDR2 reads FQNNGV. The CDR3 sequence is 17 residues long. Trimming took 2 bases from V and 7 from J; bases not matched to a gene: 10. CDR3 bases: TGTGCCAGCAGCTTATCCCTCGGGACTAGCGGGAGTTGGGAGCAGTACTTC. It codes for CASSLSLGTSGSWEQYF.

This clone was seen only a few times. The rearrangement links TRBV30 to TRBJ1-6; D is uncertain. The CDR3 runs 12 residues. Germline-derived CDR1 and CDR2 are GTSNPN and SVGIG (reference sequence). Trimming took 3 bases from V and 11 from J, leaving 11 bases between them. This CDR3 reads CAWRPGSPPLHF. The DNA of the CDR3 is TGTGCCTGGAGGCCGGGGAGCCCACCCCTCCACTTT. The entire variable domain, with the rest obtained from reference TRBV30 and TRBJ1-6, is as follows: SQTIHQWPATLVQPVGSPLSLECTVEGTSNPNLYWYRQAAGRGLQLLFYSVGIGQISSEVPQNLSASRPQDRQFILSSKKLLLSDSGFYLCAWRPGSPPLHFGNGTRLTVT.

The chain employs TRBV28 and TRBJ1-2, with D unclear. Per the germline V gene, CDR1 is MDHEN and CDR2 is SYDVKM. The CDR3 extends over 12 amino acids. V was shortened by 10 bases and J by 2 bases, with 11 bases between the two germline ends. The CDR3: CAISRENYGYTF. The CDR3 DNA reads TGTGCCATCTCCCGGGAGAACTATGGCTACACCTTC.

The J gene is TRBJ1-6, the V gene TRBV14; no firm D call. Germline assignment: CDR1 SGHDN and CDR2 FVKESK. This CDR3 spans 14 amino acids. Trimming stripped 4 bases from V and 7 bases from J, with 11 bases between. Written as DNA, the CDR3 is TGTGCCAGCAGCCGCACAGAGTTCAATTCACCCCTCCACTTT. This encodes CASSRTEFNSPLHF. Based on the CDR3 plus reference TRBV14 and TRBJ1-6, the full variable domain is EAGVTQFPSHSVIEKGQTVTLRCDPISGHDNLYWYRRVMGKEIKFLLHFVKESKQDESGMPNNRFLAERTGGTYSTLKVQPAELEDSGVYFCASSRTEFNSPLHFGNGTRLTVT.

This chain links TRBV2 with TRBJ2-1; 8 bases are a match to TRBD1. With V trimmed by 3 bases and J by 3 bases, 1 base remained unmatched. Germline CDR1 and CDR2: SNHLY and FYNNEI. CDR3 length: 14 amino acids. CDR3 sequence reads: CASSDRGLYNEQFF. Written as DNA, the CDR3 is TGTGCCAGCAGTGACAGGGGGCTCTACAATGAGCAGTTCTTC. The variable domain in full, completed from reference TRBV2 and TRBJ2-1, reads EPEVTQTPSHQVTQMGQEVILRCVPISNHLYFYWYRQILGQKVEFLVSFYNNEISEKSEIFDDQFSVERPDGSNFTLKIRSTKLEDSAMYFCASSDRGLYNEQFFGPGTRLTVL.

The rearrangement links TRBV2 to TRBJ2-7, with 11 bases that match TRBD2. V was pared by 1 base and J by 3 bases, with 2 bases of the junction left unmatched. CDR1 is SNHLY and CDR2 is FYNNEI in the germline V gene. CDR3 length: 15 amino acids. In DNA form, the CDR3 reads TGTGCCAGCAGTGAAGACCTAGCGGGAGGCTACGAGCAGTACTTC. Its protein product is CASSEDLAGGYEQYF.

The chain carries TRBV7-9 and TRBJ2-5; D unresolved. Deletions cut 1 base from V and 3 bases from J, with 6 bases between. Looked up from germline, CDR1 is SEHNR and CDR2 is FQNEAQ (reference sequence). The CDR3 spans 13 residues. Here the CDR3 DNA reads TGTGCCAGCAGCTTAGATCCCAAAGAGACCCAGTACTTC. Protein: CASSLDPKETQYF.

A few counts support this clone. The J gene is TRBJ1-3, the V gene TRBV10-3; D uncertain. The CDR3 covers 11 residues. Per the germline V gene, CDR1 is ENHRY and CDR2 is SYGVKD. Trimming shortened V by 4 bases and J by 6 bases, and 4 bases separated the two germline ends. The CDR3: CAISAVNTIYF. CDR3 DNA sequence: TGTGCCATCAGTGCGGTAAACACCATATATTTT.

Here the CDR3 reads CASSPQGRRTEAFF. CDR3 nucleotide sequence: TGTGCCAGCAGCCCCCAGGGAAGACGGACTGAAGCTTTCTTT. The genes are TRBV7-2 and TRBJ1-1; D is possibly TRBD1 (5 bases). Germline CDR1 reads SGHTA; CDR2 reads FQGNSA. V was clipped by 5 bases and J by 5 bases, with 15 bases between them. The CDR3 has 14 amino acids.

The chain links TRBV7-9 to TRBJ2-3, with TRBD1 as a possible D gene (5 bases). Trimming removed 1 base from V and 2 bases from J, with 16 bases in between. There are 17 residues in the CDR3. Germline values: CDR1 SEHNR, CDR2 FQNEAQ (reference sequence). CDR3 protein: CASSLGFFDSSTDTQYF. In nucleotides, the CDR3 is TGTGCCAGCAGCTTAGGATTTTTCGACAGTTCCACAGATACGCAGTATTTT.